This T cell receptor (beta chain) was documented in a study of shared clonotypes between healthy human individuals. This CDR3 region has 15 residues. CDR1 MNHEY and CDR2 SVGAGI come from the germline V gene. V lost 0 bases, J lost 2 bases, and 9 bases lay in between. Selected positively for CCR7 and CD45RO-negative, naive CD8 cells excluded terminally differentiated effector memory CD45RA+ cells. Study-wide findings and caveats: Naive subsets typically showed greater estimated richness than memory subsets. An expected dependence of interdonor clonotype sharing on sequencing depth was noted. Generation probabilities were higher for clonotypes shared across all four sorted-subset donors than for unshared ones.

The study ran the assay at deep level. Libraries were prepared by immunoSEQ multiplex PCR; TCRdb keeps only in-frame clonotypes and omits some of them. This sample has roughly 2 million clones, with about 95% found just once. As concerns this clone: Its antigen is undetermined.

The V call is TRBV6-5, the J call TRBJ2-3; TRBD1 or TRBD2 may be the D gene (6 bases each). This TCR came from a man aged 18-30 years in good health. Sequencing was performed on naive CD8+ T cells sorted from blood. The CDR3 DNA is TGTGCCAGCAGTTACTCGTGGGGGGCCACAGATACGCAGTATTTT. This sequence encodes CASSYSWGATDTQYF.